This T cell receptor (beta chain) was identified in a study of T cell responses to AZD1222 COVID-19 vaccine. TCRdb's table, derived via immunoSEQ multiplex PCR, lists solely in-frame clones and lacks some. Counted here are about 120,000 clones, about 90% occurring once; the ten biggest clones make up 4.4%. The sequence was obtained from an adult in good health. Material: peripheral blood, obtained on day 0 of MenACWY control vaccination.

CDR3 sequence (DNA): TGTGCCAGCTCGGGACTAGCGGGAGGACCAGATACGCAGTATTTT. It translates to CASSGLAGGPDTQYF. The rearrangement links TRBV27 to TRBJ2-3, with 15 bases aligning to TRBD2. The V and J ends lost 8 bases and 4 bases, in that order; junction bases with no gene match: 4. This CDR3 spans 15 amino acids. Germline V lookup: CDR1 MNHEY, CDR2 SMNVEV (reference sequence).